A selection of T cell receptor beta chains follows, all from one sample in a study of shared clonotypes between healthy human individuals. Clones were read by immunoSEQ multiplex PCR, and TCRdb kept only the in-frame ones, dropping some. The sample carries hundreds of thousands of clones, 72% recorded once. The sample was memory CD4+ T cells sorted from blood. These TCRs come from a woman in her thirties in good health. Each CDR3 is given with its conserved first and last residue. D genes are given only for firm matches. Size values are once, few and many counts, or a class for expanded clones, and some rows have none.

TRBD2 TRBJ2-5 TRBV28 NA CASVPRREVGETQYF TGTGCCAGTGTTCCTAGGCGGGAGGTGGGAGAGACCCAGTACTTC
NA TRBJ1-1 TRBV4-1 NA CASSQSNTEAFF TGCGCCAGCAGCCAGTCAAACACTGAAGCTTTCTTT
NA TRBJ2-3 TRBV28 many CASSRPGSTDTQYF TGTGCCAGCAGCCGACCGGGGAGCACAGATACGCAGTATTTT
TRBD2 TRBJ2-2 TRBV5-1 NA CASSLGLAGNTGELFF TGCGCCAGCAGCTTGGGACTAGCGGGGAACACCGGGGAGCTGTTTTTT
NA TRBJ1-2 TRBV18 NA CASSPKPPGQLYGYTF TGTGCCAGCTCACCTAAGCCTCCTGGACAGCTCTATGGCTACACCTTC
TRBD1 TRBJ1-2 TRBV28 NA CASKPGTGEHWTGYTF TGTGCCAGCAAACCCGGGACAGGGGAGCACTGGACGGGCTACACCTTC
NA TRBJ2-2 TRBV7-6 few CASSLVGVGELFF TGTGCCAGCAGCTTAGTGGGAGTCGGGGAGCTGTTTTTT
TRBD2 TRBJ2-5 TRBV5-8 NA CASQLSGSAATQYF TGTGCCAGCCAGCTCAGCGGGAGCGCGGCGACCCAGTACTTC
NA TRBJ2-2 TRBV10-1 NA CARGGTVTGELFF TGCGCCAGAGGGGGGACAGTCACCGGGGAGCTGTTTTTT
NA TRBJ2-2 TRBV18 NA CASSPNAQSNTGELFF TGTGCCAGCTCACCCAACGCTCAATCGAACACCGGGGAGCTGTTTTTT
TRBD1 TRBJ2-7 TRBV4-2 NA CASSLATGVAYEQYF TGTGCCAGCAGCTTGGCTACAGGGGTCGCCTACGAGCAGTACTTC
NA TRBJ1-2 TRBV7-8 few CASSSTMVGGYTF TGTGCCAGCAGCTCCACAATGGTCGGTGGCTACACCTTC
NA TRBJ1-2 TRBV7-9 NA CASSLQGPNYGYTF TGTGCCAGCAGCTTGCAGGGCCCTAACTATGGCTACACCTTC
TRBD1 TRBJ1-5 TRBV2 NA CASSKQGVIGQPQHF TGTGCCAGCAGTAAACAGGGGGTTATTGGGCAGCCCCAGCATTTT
TRBD1 TRBJ2-5 TRBV7-2 NA CASSLMAGGRETQYF TGTGCCAGCAGCTTAATGGCAGGGGGCAGGGAGACCCAGTACTTC
TRBD2 TRBJ2-1 TRBV5-1 NA CASSISGGYNEQFF TGCGCCAGCAGCATTAGCGGGGGTTACAATGAGCAGTTCTTC
NA TRBJ2-7 TRBV27 NA CASGLSSYEQYF TGTGCCAGCGGCCTGAGCAGCTACGAGCAGTACTTC
NA TRBJ2-1 TRBV7-2 once CASSLLLGEAGNEQFF TGTGCCAGCAGCCTCCTTTTGGGGGAAGCGGGTAATGAGCAGTTCTTC
NA TRBJ2-7 TRBV29-1 NA CSVETAGGGHYEQYF TGCAGCGTTGAGACTGCCGGTGGGGGGCACTACGAGCAGTACTTC
NA TRBJ1-2 TRBV5-1 NA CASSLAIEGFGYTF TGCGCCAGCAGCTTGGCCATAGAGGGATTTGGCTACACCTTC
TRBD2 TRBJ2-3 TRBV2 NA CASRAGGGTDTQYF TGTGCCAGCAGAGCGGGGGGTGGCACAGATACGCAGTATTTT
NA TRBJ1-3 TRBV28 NA CASSLGGNTIYF TGTGCCAGCAGTCTAGGGGGAAACACCATATATTTT
TRBD1 TRBJ2-2 TRBV7-8 NA CASSLGDRVIGELFF TGTGCCAGCAGCTTAGGGGACAGGGTCATCGGGGAGCTGTTTTTT
NA TRBJ2-2 TRBV6-1 NA CASLRGEGGELFF TGTGCCAGCTTGAGGGGTGAGGGCGGGGAGCTGTTTTTT
TRBD1 TRBJ1-5 TRBV2 NA CASSGQGIYQPQHF TGTGCCAGCAGTGGACAGGGGATTTATCAGCCCCAGCATTTT
NA TRBJ1-1 TRBV7-6 NA CASSSGFEAFF TGTGCCAGCAGCTCCGGGTTTGAAGCTTTCTTT
TRBD2 TRBJ2-1 TRBV11-2 NA CASSLDQSGRARQFF TGTGCCAGCAGCTTAGATCAAAGCGGGAGGGCCCGGCAGTTCTTC
TRBD1 TRBJ1-1 TRBV5-6 NA CASSLLDRAEAFF TGTGCCAGCAGCCTATTAGACAGGGCAGAAGCTTTCTTT
TRBD1 TRBJ1-1 TRBV5-4 NA CASRRQGAEAFF TGTGCCAGCAGGCGACAGGGCGCTGAAGCTTTCTTT
NA TRBJ2-7 TRBV20-1 NA CSARDDWEQYF TGCAGTGCTAGAGACGACTGGGAGCAGTACTTC
NA TRBJ2-5 TRBV25-1 few CASSVAHVTKETQYF TGTGCCAGCAGCGTAGCGCACGTGACGAAAGAGACCCAGTACTTC
NA TRBJ2-1 TRBV9 NA CASSFDSEQFF TGTGCCAGCAGCTTCGATAGTGAGCAGTTCTTC
NA TRBJ1-1 TRBV5-1 NA CASSYAGSGQTEAFF TGCGCCAGCAGCTACGCCGGGTCTGGGCAGACTGAAGCTTTCTTT
NA TRBJ1-1 TRBV20-1 NA CSARGDAEAFF TGCAGTGCTAGAGGCGACGCTGAAGCTTTCTTT
TRBD1 TRBJ2-5 TRBV18 NA CASSPPLGTGGAETQYF TGTGCCAGCTCACCACCGTTGGGGACAGGAGGTGCGGAGACCCAGTACTTC
NA TRBJ1-4 TRBV5-1 NA CATSSGTEGEKLFF TGCGCCACCTCCTCCGGGACGGAGGGAGAAAAACTGTTTTTT
NA TRBJ2-4 TRBV27 NA CASSSGGSVAKNIQYF TGTGCCAGCAGTTCTGGGGGATCGGTAGCCAAAAACATTCAGTACTTC
NA TRBJ1-2 TRBV7-2 once CASSLDFRGKGANYGYTF TGTGCCAGCAGCTTAGATTTTAGAGGGAAAGGAGCTAACTATGGCTACACCTTC
NA TRBJ1-5 TRBV28 NA CASSSPGGNQPQHF TGTGCCAGCAGTTCTCCAGGGGGCAATCAGCCCCAGCATTTT
NA TRBJ2-2 TRBV7-9 NA CASSTLLVPGELFF TGTGCCAGCAGCACCCTCCTAGTCCCCGGGGAGCTGTTTTTT
NA TRBJ1-5 TRBV2 NA CASSEGQGRIQPQHF TGTGCCAGCAGTGAAGGGCAGGGGAGGATTCAGCCCCAGCATTTT
TRBD2 TRBJ2-2 TRBV7-2 NA CASSYNALAGSGELFF TGTGCCAGCAGCTATAACGCCCTAGCGGGATCCGGGGAGCTGTTTTTT
NA TRBJ2-2 TRBV7-3 NA CASSLVQAGLNTGELFF TGTGCCAGCAGCTTAGTTCAGGCAGGGTTGAACACCGGGGAGCTGTTTTTT
NA TRBJ2-7 TRBV4-2 few CASSQGSQGLGDEQYF TGTGCCAGCAGCCAGGGTAGCCAGGGCCTGGGGGACGAGCAGTACTTC
NA TRBJ2-7 TRBV4-1 NA CASSQDSGESYEQYF TGCGCCAGCAGCCAAGACTCTGGGGAGTCCTACGAGCAGTACTTC
NA TRBJ1-5 TRBV7-8 NA CASSLARVQPQHF TGTGCCAGCAGCTTAGCGCGTGTTCAGCCCCAGCATTTT
NA TRBJ2-1 TRBV18 NA CASSPRAVRGINEQFF TGTGCCAGCTCACCACGAGCTGTAAGGGGGATCAATGAGCAGTTCTTC
TRBD2 TRBJ2-3 TRBV4-2 NA CASSQGDLAGGTDTQYF TGTGCCAGCAGCCAAGGGGATTTAGCGGGAGGAACAGATACGCAGTATTTT
TRBD1 TRBJ2-7 TRBV27 NA CASSPRLGTGGYEQYF TGTGCCAGCAGTCCCCGGCTTGGGACAGGGGGTTACGAGCAGTACTTC
NA TRBJ1-4 TRBV20-1 NA CSAETNEKLFF TGCAGTGCTGAAACTAATGAAAAACTGTTTTTT
NA TRBJ2-5 TRBV7-9 NA CASSLRGREVETQYF TGTGCCAGCAGCTTAAGGGGCAGGGAGGTGGAGACCCAGTACTTC
TRBD2 TRBJ2-4 TRBV7-2 NA CASGLAGENIQYF TGTGCCAGCGGACTAGCGGGAGAAAACATTCAGTACTTC
NA TRBJ1-2 TRBV29-1 NA CSVWKGRNYGYTF TGCAGCGTTTGGAAGGGGCGAAACTATGGCTACACCTTC
NA TRBJ2-6 TRBV5-1 NA CASSSRGAGANVLTF TGCGCCAGCAGCTCTCGGGGAGCTGGGGCCAACGTCCTGACTTTC
TRBD1 TRBJ1-4 TRBV2 few CASSRQGFNEKLFF TGTGCCAGCAGTCGACAGGGGTTTAATGAAAAACTGTTTTTT
NA TRBJ2-2 TRBV4-2 NA CASSQDWTTNTGELFF TGTGCCAGCAGCCAAGATTGGACAACGAACACCGGGGAGCTGTTTTTT
NA TRBJ1-1 TRBV5-1 few CASSLEAGVAFF TGCGCCAGCAGCTTGGAAGCTGGGGTAGCTTTCTTT
NA TRBJ1-2 TRBV6-1 NA CASRDYGYTF TGTGCCAGTAGGGACTATGGCTACACCTTC
TRBD1 TRBJ1-5 TRBV19 NA CASSGTGGQPQHF TGTGCCAGTAGCGGGACAGGGGGTCAGCCCCAGCATTTT
TRBD1 TRBJ1-1 TRBV19 NA CASSIEEGAGTEAFF TGTGCCAGTAGTATAGAGGAGGGGGCAGGCACTGAAGCTTTCTTT